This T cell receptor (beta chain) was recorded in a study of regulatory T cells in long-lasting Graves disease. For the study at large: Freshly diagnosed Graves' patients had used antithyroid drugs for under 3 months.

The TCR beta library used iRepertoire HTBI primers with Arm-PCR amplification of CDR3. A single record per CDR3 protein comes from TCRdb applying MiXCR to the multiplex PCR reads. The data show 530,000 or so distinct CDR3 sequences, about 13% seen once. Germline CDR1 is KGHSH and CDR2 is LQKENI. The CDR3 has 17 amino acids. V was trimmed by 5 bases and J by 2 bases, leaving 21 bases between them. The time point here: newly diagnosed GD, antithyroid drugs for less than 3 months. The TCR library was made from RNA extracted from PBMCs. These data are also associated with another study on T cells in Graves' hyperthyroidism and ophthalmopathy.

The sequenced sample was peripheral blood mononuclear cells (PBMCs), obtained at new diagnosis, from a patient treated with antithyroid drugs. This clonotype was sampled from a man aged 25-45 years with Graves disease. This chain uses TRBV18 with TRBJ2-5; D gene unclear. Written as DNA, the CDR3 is TGTGCCAGCTCAACAGCCTCGGGTAGGCTGGGGCAAGAGACCCAGTACTTC. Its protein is CASSTASGRLGQETQYF. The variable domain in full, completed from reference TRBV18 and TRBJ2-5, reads NAGVMQNPRHLVRRRGQEARLRCSPMKGHSHVYWYRQLPEEGLKFMVYLQKENIIDESGMPKERFSAEFPKEGPSILRIQQVVRGDSAAYFCASSTASGRLGQETQYFGPGTRLLVL.